Presented here are 28 T cell receptor beta chains from one specimen sequenced in a study of monozygotic twins with inflammatory bowel disease. Following a re-call of the 5' RACE reads, TCRdb has one entry per CDR3 protein and lacks DNA. This sample's clone table lists 80,000 or so distinct CDR3 sequences. Sequencing used blood. The receptor source for this set is a human donor with ulcerative colitis or Crohn's disease, or a healthy co-twin of an affected twin (not recorded which).

CDR3: CASAPTGYRSPLHF. The chain carries TRBV12-5 and TRBJ1-6; TCRdb calls TRBD1, which cannot be checked without DNA. Looked up from germline, CDR1 is LGHNT and CDR2 is FRNRAP. The CDR3 is 14 amino acids. The complete variable domain, with remaining parts taken from reference TRBV12-5 and TRBJ1-6, reads DARVTQTPRHKVTEMGQEVTMRCQPILGHNTVFWYRQTMMQGLELLAYFRNRAPLDDSGMPKDRFSAEMPDATLATLKIQPSEPRDSAVYFCASAPTGYRSPLHFGNGTRLTVT.

The chain employs TRBV18 and TRBJ2-1. CDR3 length: 15 residues. CDR1 and CDR2 from the germline V gene are KGHSH and LQKENI. The CDR3 spells CASSGEQGPYNEQFF.

CDR3 amino acids: CASSWNLSPDTQYF. The J gene is TRBJ2-3, the V gene TRBV7-2. The CDR3 covers 14 residues. Germline lookup yields CDR1 SGHTA and CDR2 FQGNSA.

The rearrangement links TRBV20-1 to TRBJ2-7; TCRdb outputs TRBD2, but without DNA this stays unchecked. The CDR3 sequence is 13 residues long. The germline gives CDR1 DFQATT, CDR2 SNEGSKA (reference sequence). CDR3: CSVPGTTSYEQYF.

This chain connects TRBV12-3 or TRBV12-4 to TRBJ1-3. This CDR3 is 16 amino acids long. This chain's CDR3 is CASSFRRLISGNTIYF.

The rearrangement uses TRBV20-1 and TRBJ1-2; TCRdb's D call, TRBD1, is unchecked because there is no DNA. CDR1 and CDR2 (germline): DFQATT, SNEGSKA (reference sequence). This CDR3 contains 16 residues. CDR3 amino acids: CSAYEQGAHSNYGYTF.

The rearrangement joins TRBV9 to TRBJ2-1; TCRdb outputs TRBD2, but without DNA this stays unchecked. The CDR3 covers 14 residues. Looked up from germline, CDR1 is SGDLS and CDR2 is YYNGEE. The CDR3: CASSGGEGYNEQFF.

V is TRBV7-9 and J is TRBJ2-1; TCRdb's D gene call, TRBD1, goes unchecked for lack of DNA. There are 17 residues in the CDR3. CDR1 and CDR2 (germline): SEHNR, FQNEAQ (reference sequence). The CDR3 loop is CASSFSPGQGLYNEQFF.

The gene calls are TRBV7-2 and TRBJ2-1; TCRdb reports TRBD1, a call that lacks DNA to check it against. This CDR3 spans 16 amino acids. Germline V gene lookup returns CDR1 SGHTA and CDR2 FQGNSA. CDR3 residues: CASRSVSRTAYNEQFF. The full variable domain, completed using reference TRBV7-2 and TRBJ2-1, is GAGVSQSPSNKVTEKGKDVELRCDPISGHTALYWYRQSLGQGLEFLIYFQGNSAPDKSGLPSDRFSAERTGGSVSTLTIQRTQQEDSAVYLCASRSVSRTAYNEQFFGPGTRLTVL.

The chain couples TRBV5-1 to TRBJ2-3; TCRdb proposes TRBD2, but this gene call is untestable without DNA. This CDR3 is 16 amino acids long. CDR1 and CDR2 (germline): SGHRS, YFSETQ. CDR3 residues: CASSSGLAGGTDTQYF. Combining the CDR3 with reference TRBV5-1 and TRBJ2-3 gives the whole variable domain KAGVTQTPRYLIKTRGQQVTLSCSPISGHRSVSWYQQTPGQGLQFLFEYFSETQRNKGNFPGRFSGRQFSNSRSEMNVSTLELGDSALYLCASSSGLAGGTDTQYFGPGTRLTVL.

This chain connects TRBV3-1 to TRBJ2-2; TCRdb returns TRBD1, unconfirmable since there is no DNA. CDR1 and CDR2 from the germline V gene are LGHDT and YNNKEL (reference sequence). The CDR3 length is 14 residues. The CDR3 sequence: CASRLGQYTGELFF.

This chain uses TRBV5-5 with TRBJ1-1; TCRdb indicates TRBD1, and absent DNA this call remains unverified. CDR1 SGHKS and CDR2 YYEKEE come from the germline V gene (reference sequence). The CDR3 is 11 residues long. The CDR3 sequence is CASSYREEAFF.

The genes are TRBV5-1 and TRBJ2-1. Germline-derived CDR1 and CDR2 are SGHRS and YFSETQ. CDR3 length equals 11 residues. CDR3 loop: CASRYAWRLFF.

The V gene is TRBV27, the J gene TRBJ2-1; TCRdb lists TRBD2, though no DNA is available to test this call. The CDR3 spans 14 residues. Germline CDR1 is MNHEY and CDR2 is SMNVEV (reference sequence). The CDR3 spells CASSPSRGTSEQFF.

This rearrangement joins TRBV4-1 to TRBJ2-4; TCRdb names TRBD1, which stays unverified in the absence of DNA. Germline CDR1 and CDR2: MGHRA and YSYEKL. This CDR3 is built from 15 residues. CDR3 region: CASSPEGQPRDIQYF.

The rearrangement uses TRBV12-5 and TRBJ2-7; TCRdb reports TRBD1, a call that lacks DNA to check it against. Germline values: CDR1 LGHNT, CDR2 FRNRAP. The CDR3 covers 17 residues. The CDR3 protein is CASGLAPGDQGLPYWYF.

V and J are TRBV20-1 and TRBJ1-2. The CDR3 consists of 13 residues. Germline V lookup: CDR1 DFQATT, CDR2 SNEGSKA (reference sequence). CDR3 protein: CSAPAGSNYGYTF.

The CDR3: CASSAWSTEAFF. The chain links TRBV6-1 to TRBJ1-1. CDR3 size: 12 residues. The germline V gene encodes CDR1 MNHNS and CDR2 SASEGT.

This rearrangement joins TRBV10-3 to TRBJ2-7. Germline assignment: CDR1 ENHRY and CDR2 SYGVKD. The CDR3 contains 11 residues. The CDR3 spells CATYNSYEQYF.

The genes are TRBV14 and TRBJ2-5; TCRdb gives TRBD1 as the D gene, but with no DNA this cannot be confirmed. Germline loops: CDR1 SGHDN, CDR2 FVKESK. The CDR3 has 15 amino acids. CDR3 amino acids: CASSLIQGGLETQYF.

This chain joins TRBV7-2 and TRBJ1-4; TCRdb returns TRBD1, unconfirmable since there is no DNA. Germline V CDR1 and CDR2: SGHTA, FQGNSA. The CDR3 loop spans 15 amino acids. The CDR3 loop reads CASSLLYGASEKLFF.

The rearrangement links TRBV10-3 to TRBJ2-3; TCRdb reports TRBD2, a call that lacks DNA to check it against. This CDR3 is built from 14 residues. Germline V CDR1 and CDR2: ENHRY, SYGVKD. CDR3 region: CASGAGGYTDTQYF.

This chain links TRBV7-9 with TRBJ2-2; checking the TCRdb D call of TRBD1 is not possible without DNA. This CDR3 region has 13 residues. Germline CDR1 SEHNR, CDR2 FQNEAQ (reference sequence). The CDR3 reads CATGVGNTGELFF.

V usage is TRBV12-3 or TRBV12-4 and J usage is TRBJ2-3; TCRdb calls TRBD1, which cannot be checked without DNA. The CDR3 loop spans 13 amino acids. The CDR3 sequence: CASSFKGTDTQYF.

CDR3 sequence: CASSLSQGASPLHF. The rearrangement uses TRBV7-9 and TRBJ1-6. This CDR3 comprises 14 residues. Germline V gene data show CDR1 as SEHNR and CDR2 as FQNEAQ (reference sequence).

The gene calls are TRBV20-1 and TRBJ1-2; the TRBD1 assignment by TCRdb is unverifiable without DNA. The CDR3 runs to 15 residues. The germline CDR1 and CDR2 sequences are DFQATT and SNEGSKA (reference sequence). This chain's CDR3 is CSAPGQGALLYGYTF.

The V and J genes are TRBV7-2 and TRBJ2-3; TCRdb returns TRBD2, unconfirmable since there is no DNA. The CDR3 has 17 residues. The germline V gene has CDR1 SGHTA and CDR2 FQGNSA. CDR3 region: CASSLGLGSGVTDTQYF.

The chain has TRBV29-1 and TRBJ1-1; TCRdb gives TRBD1 as the D gene, but with no DNA this cannot be confirmed. CDR3 size: 12 residues. Germline V gene data show CDR1 as SQVTM and CDR2 as ANQGSEA. The CDR3 region is CSVVDSYTEAFF.